One and the same sample provided the 3 T cell receptor beta chains below, sequenced in a study of blood T cells in healthy people across ages. Through a sample-barcoded 5' primer and a J-beta primer mix, a second PCR was run for roughly 6 to 12 cycles. TCRdb re-called the 5' RACE reads through MiXCR, storing one row per CDR3 protein. The data show hundreds of thousands of distinct CDR3 sequences, around 52% seen once. Input material: blood. The receptors originated from an elderly woman in good health.

The chain joins TRBV20-1 to TRBJ2-7; 10 positions match TRBD1. The trim removed 1 base at V and 4 bases at J, leaving 4 bases unmatched. CDR3 length: 14 amino acids. In germline, CDR1 is DFQATT, CDR2 SNEGSKA (reference sequence). The CDR3 region has the DNA TGCAGTGCTAGAGTTTGGACAGGGGGGTACGAGCAGTACTTC. It specifies CSARVWTGGYEQYF.

The chain has TRBV24-1 and TRBJ2-2; 7 bases line up with TRBD1. Per germline, CDR1 KGHDR and CDR2 SFDVKD. Trimming at V came to 4 bases and at J to 4 bases, leaving 8 bases not matched to a gene. The CDR3 consists of 16 residues. CDR3 sequence: CATSESDRRPTGELFF. The CDR3 bases are TGTGCCACCAGTGAATCGGACAGGCGCCCCACCGGGGAGCTGTTTTTT.

This clonotype was found a few times. This chain uses TRBV7-2 with TRBJ1-1; 8 bases line up with TRBD1. There are 16 residues in the CDR3. Germline-derived CDR1 and CDR2 are SGHTA and FQGNSA. V gave up 4 bases and J gave up 1 base; unmatched junction bases: 8. The CDR3, as DNA: TGTGCCAGCAGCTCCCCCGCAGGGGGCCGGAACACTGAAGCTTTCTTT. Translation gives CASSSPAGGRNTEAFF.